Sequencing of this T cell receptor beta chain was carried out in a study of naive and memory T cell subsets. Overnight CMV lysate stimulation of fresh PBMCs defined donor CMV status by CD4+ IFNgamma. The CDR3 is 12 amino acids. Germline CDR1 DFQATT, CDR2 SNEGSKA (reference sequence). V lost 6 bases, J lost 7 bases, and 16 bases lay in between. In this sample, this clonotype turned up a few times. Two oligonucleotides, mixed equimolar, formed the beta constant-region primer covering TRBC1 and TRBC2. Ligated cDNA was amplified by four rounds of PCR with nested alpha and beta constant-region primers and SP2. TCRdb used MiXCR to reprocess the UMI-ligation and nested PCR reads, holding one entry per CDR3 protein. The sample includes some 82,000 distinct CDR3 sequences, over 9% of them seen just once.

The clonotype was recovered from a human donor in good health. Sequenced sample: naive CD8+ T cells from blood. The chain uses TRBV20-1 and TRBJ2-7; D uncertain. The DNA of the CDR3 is TGCAGTGCGGGTCCTGGGTCGGATGAGCAGTACTTC. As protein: CSAGPGSDEQYF.